This T cell receptor (beta chain) was obtained from a study of cytomegalovirus exposure and HLA in healthy donors. Whole-study results and caveats: Later analysis suggested links between common viral pathogens and several top significant clusters.

Germline CDR1 reads SGHAT; CDR2 reads FQNNGV. V shed 2 bases and J 4 bases; nucleotides not matched to a gene: 8. CDR3 length: 16 residues. Regarding this clone: The target antigen is unknown.

The PCR used 60 Vbeta and 13 Jbeta primers. Clones were read by immunoSEQ multiplex PCR, and TCRdb kept only the in-frame ones, dropping some. This table holds under 250,000 clones, 76% found once. The clonotype originates from a young man in good health and CMV-seronegative. The V call is TRBV11-2, the J call TRBJ2-7; 10 bases line up with TRBD2. Sequencing was carried out using PBMCs. CDR3 sequence reads: CASSLSVLAGLYEQYF. CDR3 bases: TGTGCCAGCAGCTTATCGGTACTAGCGGGATTGTACGAGCAGTACTTC.